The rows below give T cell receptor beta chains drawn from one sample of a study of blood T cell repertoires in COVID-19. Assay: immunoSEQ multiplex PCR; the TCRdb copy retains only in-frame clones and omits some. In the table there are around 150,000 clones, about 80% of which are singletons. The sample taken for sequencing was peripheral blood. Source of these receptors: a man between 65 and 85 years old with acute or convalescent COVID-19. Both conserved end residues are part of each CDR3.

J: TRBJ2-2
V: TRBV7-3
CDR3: CASSLLGATPGGGELFF

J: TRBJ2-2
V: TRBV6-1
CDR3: CASSVRQGAITGELFF

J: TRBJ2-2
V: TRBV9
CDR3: CASSVRERPNTGELFF

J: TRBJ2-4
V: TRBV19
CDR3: CASSADRGKNIQYF

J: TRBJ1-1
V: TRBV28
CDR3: CASTPPVRGHLEAFF

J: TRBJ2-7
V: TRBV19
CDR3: CASSIDLAGLNEQYF

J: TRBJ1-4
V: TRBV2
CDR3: CASARRGGWGFFF

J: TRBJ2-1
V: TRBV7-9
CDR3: CASSWPGGWAEQFF

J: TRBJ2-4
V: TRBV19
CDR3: CASSESGQGNIQYF

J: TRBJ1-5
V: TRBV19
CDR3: CASSTRQGFLPQHF

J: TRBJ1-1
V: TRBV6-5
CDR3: CASRNTGPNTEAFF

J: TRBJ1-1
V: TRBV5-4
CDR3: CASSPGQGNTEAFF

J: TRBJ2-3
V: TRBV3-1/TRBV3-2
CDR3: CASTWDRGNTQYF

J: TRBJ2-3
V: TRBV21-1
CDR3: CASRERGLSRDTQYF

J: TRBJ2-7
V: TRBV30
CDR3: CAWRRDSYEQYF

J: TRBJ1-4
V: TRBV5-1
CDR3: CASSSDRTHNEKLFF

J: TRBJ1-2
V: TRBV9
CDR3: CASTYTGVGYGYTF

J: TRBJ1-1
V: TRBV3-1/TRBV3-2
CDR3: CASNLLDRNTEAFF

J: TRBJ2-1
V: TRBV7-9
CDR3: CASSAGLAGGPSSYNEQFF

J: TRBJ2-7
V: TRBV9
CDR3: CASSVEGGGAPNEQYF

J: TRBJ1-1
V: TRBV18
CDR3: CASSSDRVNTEAFF

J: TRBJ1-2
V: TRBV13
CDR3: CASSLVGRLYGYTF

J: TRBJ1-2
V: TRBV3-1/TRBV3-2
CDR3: CASSQRESGTNYGYTF

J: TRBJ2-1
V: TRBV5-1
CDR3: CASTPDTLNEQFF

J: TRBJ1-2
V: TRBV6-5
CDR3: CASSYSNPGKDYGYTF

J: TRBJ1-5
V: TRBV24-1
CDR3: CATSGGPYQPQHF

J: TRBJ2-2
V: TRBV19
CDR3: CASSIAFGGVNTGELFF

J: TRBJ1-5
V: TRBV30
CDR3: CAWSVPVTQNQPQHF

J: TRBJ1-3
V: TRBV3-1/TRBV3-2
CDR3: CASSTARGSGNTIYF

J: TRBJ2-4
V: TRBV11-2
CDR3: CASSTQGGGSYF

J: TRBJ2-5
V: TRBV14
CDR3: CASSPLGDHRETQYF